This T cell receptor (beta chain) originates from a study of T cell clones after liver transplantation. The overall study: TCRbeta sequencing after a pre-transplant mixed lymphocyte reaction identified graft-donor-reactive clones, later tracked in post-transplant blood.

Notes on the study in general: A significant post-transplant drop in circulating graft-donor-reactive CD4 TCRbeta sequences occurred in most of the 8 subjects. The donor-reactive repertoire was only partly measurable in a couple of subjects, lacking donor cells.

This CDR3 comprises 15 residues. V lost 1 base, J lost 0 bases, and 2 bases stayed unmatched. CDR1 MGHRA and CDR2 YSYEKL come from the germline V gene. Sorting of unstimulated PBMCs yielded separate CD3+CD4+ and CD3+CD8+ fractions. TCRdb's copy holds only in-frame clones and misses some; the assay was immunoSEQ multiplex PCR. The sample carries some 15,000 clones, approximately 86% recorded once. In the case of this clone: Antigen unknown.

This TCR came from a human patient who received a liver transplant. Certain T cells may be donor cells from the graft. This chain connects TRBV4-1 to TRBJ2-7, with 8 bases identical to TRBD1. The sequenced sample was CD8+ T cells from blood, obtained around 44 months after liver transplant. The CDR3 is CASSQGTGSSYEQYF. CDR3 DNA: TGCGCCAGCAGCCAAGGGACAGGGAGCTCCTACGAGCAGTACTTC.